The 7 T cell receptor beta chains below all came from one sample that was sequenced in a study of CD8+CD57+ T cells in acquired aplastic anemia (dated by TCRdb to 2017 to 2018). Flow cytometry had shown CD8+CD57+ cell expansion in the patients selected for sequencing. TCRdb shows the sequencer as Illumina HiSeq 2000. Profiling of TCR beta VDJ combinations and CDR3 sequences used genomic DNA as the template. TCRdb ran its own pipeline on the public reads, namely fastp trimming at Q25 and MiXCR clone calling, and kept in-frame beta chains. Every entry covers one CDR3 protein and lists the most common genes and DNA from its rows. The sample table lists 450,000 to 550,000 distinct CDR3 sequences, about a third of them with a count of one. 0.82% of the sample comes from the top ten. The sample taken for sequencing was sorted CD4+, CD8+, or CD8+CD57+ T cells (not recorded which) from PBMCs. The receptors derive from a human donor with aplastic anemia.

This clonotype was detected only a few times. CDR3 nucleotides: TGCAGCGTTGCGCCGGGAGTATCTACATATACGCAGTATTTT. It codes for CSVAPGVSTYTQYF. The chain recombines TRBV29-1 with TRBJ2-3, with D maybe TRBD2 (6 bases). The germline V gene encodes CDR1 SQVTM and CDR2 ANQGSEA. The CDR3 totals 14 residues. V lost 4 bases and J 7 bases, leaving 18 bases between the germline ends.

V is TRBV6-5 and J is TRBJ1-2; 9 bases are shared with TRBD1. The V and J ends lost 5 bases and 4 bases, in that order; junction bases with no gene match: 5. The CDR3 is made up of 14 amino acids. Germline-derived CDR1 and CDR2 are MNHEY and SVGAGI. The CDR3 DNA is TGTGCCAGCAGTCACACAGGGGGCGCCTATGGCTACACCTTC. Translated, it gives CASSHTGGAYGYTF.

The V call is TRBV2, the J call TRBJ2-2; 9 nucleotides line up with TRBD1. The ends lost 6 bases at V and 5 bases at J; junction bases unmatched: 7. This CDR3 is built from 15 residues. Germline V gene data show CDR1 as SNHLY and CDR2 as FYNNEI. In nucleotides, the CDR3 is TGTGCCAGCAGCTTGAGGGACAGGGTGACCGGGGAGCTGTTTTTT. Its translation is CASSLRDRVTGELFF.

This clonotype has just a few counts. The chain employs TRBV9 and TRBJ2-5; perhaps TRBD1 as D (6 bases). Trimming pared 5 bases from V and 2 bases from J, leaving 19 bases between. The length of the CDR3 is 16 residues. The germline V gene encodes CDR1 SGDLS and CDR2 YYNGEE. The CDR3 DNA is TGTGCCAGCAGTGTAACTGCAGGGGACCAACAAGAGACCCAGTACTTC. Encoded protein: CASSVTAGDQQETQYF.

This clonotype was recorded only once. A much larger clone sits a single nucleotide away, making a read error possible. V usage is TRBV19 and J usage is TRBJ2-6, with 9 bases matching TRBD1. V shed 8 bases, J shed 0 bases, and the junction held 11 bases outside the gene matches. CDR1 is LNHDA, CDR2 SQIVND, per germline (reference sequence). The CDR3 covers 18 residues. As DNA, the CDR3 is TGTGCCAGTCGCCCAACAGGGGGCCTTAGCTCTGGGGCCAACGTCCTGACTTTC. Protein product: CASRPTGGLSSGANVLTF. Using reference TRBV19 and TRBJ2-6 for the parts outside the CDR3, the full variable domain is DGGITQSPKYLFRKEGQNVTLSCEQNLNHDAMYWYRQDPGQGLRLIYYSQIVNDFQKGDIAEGYSVSREKKESFPLTVTSAQKNPTAFYLCASRPTGGLSSGANVLTFGAGSRLTVL.

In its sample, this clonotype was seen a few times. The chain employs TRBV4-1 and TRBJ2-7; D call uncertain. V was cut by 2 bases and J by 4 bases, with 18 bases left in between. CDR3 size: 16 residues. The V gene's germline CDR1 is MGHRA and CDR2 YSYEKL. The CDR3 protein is CASSQPSQNLGYEQYF. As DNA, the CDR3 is TGCGCCAGCAGCCAACCTTCCCAAAACCTCGGGTACGAGCAGTACTTC.

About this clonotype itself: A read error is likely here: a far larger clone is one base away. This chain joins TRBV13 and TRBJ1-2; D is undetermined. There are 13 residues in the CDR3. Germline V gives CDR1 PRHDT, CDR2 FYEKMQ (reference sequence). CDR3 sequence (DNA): TGTGCCAGCAGCTTAGTTCAGAACTATGGCTACGCCTTC. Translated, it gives CASSLVQNYGYAF.